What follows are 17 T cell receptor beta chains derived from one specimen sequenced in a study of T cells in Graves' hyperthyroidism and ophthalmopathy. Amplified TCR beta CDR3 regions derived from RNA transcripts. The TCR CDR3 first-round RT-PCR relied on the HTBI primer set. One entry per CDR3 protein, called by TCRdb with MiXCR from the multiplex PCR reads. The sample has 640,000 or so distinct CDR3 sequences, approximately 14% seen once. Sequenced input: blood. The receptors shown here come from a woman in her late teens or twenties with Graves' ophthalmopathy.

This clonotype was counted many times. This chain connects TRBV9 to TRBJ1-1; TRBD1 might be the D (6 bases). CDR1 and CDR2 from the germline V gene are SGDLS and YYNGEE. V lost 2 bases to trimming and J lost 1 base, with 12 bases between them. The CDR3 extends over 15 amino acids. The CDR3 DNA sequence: TGTGCCAGCAGCGTGGGATGGGGGCCGAACACTGAAGCTTTCTTT. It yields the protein CASSVGWGPNTEAFF. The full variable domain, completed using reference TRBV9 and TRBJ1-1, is DSGVTQTPKHLITATGQRVTLRCSPRSGDLSVYWYQQSLDQGLQFLIQYYNGEERAKGNILERFSAQQFPDLHSELNLSSLELGDSALYFCASSVGWGPNTEAFFGQGTRLTVV.

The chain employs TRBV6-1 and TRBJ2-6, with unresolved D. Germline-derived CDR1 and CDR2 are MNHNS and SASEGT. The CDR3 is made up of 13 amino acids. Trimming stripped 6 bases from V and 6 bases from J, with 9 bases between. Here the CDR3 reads CASRPQVANVLTF. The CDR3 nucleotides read TGTGCCAGCAGGCCACAAGTGGCCAACGTCCTGACTTTC.

The CDR3 nucleotides are TGTGCCAGCAGCCAAGATCACCGCGGGCAGGGGGAGCAGTTCTTC. Its translation: CASSQDHRGQGEQFF. The gene calls are TRBV14 and TRBJ2-1; tentative D call: TRBD1 (6 bases). The germline CDR1 and CDR2 sequences are SGHDN and FVKESK. This CDR3 is built from 15 residues. Trimming shortened V by 0 bases and J by 10 bases, and 16 bases separated the two germline ends.

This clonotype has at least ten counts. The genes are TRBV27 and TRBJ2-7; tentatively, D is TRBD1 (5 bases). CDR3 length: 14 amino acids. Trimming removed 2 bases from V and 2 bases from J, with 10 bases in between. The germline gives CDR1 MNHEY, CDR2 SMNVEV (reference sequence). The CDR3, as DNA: TGTGCCAGCAGTTTAATGCAGGGTCCCTACGAGCAGTACTTC. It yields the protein CASSLMQGPYEQYF.

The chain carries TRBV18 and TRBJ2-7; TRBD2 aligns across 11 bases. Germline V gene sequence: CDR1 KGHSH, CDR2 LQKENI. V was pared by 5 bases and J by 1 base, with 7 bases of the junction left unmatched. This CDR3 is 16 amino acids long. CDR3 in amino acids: CASSTSSGRPSYEQYF. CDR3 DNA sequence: TGTGCCAGCTCAACTTCTAGCGGGAGGCCATCCTACGAGCAGTACTTC.

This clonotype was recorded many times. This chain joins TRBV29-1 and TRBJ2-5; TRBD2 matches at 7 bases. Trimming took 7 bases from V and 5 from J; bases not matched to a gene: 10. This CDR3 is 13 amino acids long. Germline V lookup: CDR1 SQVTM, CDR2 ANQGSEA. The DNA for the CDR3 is TGCAGCGCCGGCCACCGAGCGGGGGAGACCCAGTACTTC. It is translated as CSAGHRAGETQYF. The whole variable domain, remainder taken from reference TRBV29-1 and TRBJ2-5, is SAVISQKPSRDICQRGTSLTIQCQVDSQVTMMFWYRQQPGQSLTLIATANQGSEATYESGFVIDKFPISRPNLTFSTLTVSNMSPEDSSIYLCSAGHRAGETQYFGPGTRLLVL.

This CDR3 is CASSRTGGVSGANVLTF. The DNA for the CDR3 is TGTGCCAGCAGCAGGACAGGGGGTGTCTCTGGGGCCAACGTCCTGACTTTC. The chain combines TRBV9 with TRBJ2-6; 10 bases fit TRBD1. In germline, CDR1 is SGDLS, CDR2 YYNGEE. V dropped 4 bases and J dropped 0; count of bases not matched to a gene: 4. The CDR3 consists of 17 residues. The full variable domain, rest sourced from reference TRBV9 and TRBJ2-6, is DSGVTQTPKHLITATGQRVTLRCSPRSGDLSVYWYQQSLDQGLQFLIQYYNGEERAKGNILERFSAQQFPDLHSELNLSSLELGDSALYFCASSRTGGVSGANVLTFGAGSRLTVL.

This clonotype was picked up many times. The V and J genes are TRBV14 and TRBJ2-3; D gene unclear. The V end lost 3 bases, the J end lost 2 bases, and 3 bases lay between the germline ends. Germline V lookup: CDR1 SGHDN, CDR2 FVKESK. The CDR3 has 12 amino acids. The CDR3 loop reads CASSQNTDTQYF. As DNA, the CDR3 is TGTGCCAGCAGCCAGAACACAGATACGCAGTATTTT.

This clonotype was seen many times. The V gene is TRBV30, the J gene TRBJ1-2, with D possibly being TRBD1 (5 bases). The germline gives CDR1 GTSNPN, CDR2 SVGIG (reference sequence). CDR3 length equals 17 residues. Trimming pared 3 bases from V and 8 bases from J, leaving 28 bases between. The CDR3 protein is CAWRGVHKGSSSMGYTF. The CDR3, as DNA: TGTGCCTGGAGAGGGGTCCATAAGGGCTCATCCTCAATGGGCTACACCTTC.

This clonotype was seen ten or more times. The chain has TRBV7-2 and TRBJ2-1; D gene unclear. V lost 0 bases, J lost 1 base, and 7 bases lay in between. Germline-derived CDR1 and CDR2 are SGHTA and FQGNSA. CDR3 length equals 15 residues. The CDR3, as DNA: TGTGCCAGCAGCTTAGCAAAGCGTTCCTACAATGAGCAGTTCTTC. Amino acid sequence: CASSLAKRSYNEQFF.

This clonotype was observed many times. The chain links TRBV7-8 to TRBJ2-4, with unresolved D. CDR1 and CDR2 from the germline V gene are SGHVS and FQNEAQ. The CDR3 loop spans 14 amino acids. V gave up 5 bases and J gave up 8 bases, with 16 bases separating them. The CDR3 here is CASSLKLGHDIQYF. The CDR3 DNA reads TGTGCCAGCAGCCTCAAACTCGGGCATGACATTCAGTACTTC.

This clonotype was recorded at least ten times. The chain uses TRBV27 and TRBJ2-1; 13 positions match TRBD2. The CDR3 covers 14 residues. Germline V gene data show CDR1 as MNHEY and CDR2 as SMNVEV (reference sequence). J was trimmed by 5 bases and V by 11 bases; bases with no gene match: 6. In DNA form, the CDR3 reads TGTGCCTCCGGCGGGACTAGCGGGGACAATGAGCAGTTCTTC. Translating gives CASGGTSGDNEQFF.

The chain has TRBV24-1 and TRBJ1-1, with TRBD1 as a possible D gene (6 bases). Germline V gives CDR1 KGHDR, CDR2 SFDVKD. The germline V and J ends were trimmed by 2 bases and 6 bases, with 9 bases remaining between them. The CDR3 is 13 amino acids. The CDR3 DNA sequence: TGTGCCACCAGTGATTGGGCAGGGGCTGAAGCTTTCTTT. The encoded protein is CATSDWAGAEAFF.

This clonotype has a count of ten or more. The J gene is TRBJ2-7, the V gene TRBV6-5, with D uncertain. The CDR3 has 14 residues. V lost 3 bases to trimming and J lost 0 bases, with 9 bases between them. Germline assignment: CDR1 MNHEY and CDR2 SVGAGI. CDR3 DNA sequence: TGTGCCAGCAGTTATACCCCGGGCTCCTACGAGCAGTACTTC. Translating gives CASSYTPGSYEQYF.

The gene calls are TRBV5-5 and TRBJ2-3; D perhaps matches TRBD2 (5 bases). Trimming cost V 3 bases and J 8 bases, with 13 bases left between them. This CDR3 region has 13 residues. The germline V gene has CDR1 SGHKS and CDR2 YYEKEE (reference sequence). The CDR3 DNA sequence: TGTGCCAGCAGCTCCGGGATGGCAGGTACGCAGTATTTT. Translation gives CASSSGMAGTQYF.

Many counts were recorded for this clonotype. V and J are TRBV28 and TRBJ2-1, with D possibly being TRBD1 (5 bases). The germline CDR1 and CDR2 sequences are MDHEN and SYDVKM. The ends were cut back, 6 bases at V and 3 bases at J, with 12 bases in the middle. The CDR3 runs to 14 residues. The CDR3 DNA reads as TGTGCCAGCAGACCCGACAGATTCTACAATGAGCAGTTCTTC. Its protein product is CASRPDRFYNEQFF.

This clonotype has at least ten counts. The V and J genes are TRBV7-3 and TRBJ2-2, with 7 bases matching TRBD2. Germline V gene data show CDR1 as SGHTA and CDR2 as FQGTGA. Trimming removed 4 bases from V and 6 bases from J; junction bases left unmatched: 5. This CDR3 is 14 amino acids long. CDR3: CASSSQGGAGELFF. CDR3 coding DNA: TGTGCCAGCAGCTCTCAGGGAGGGGCCGGGGAGCTGTTTTTT.